The 10 T cell receptor beta chains listed next were all sequenced from one sample in a study of early T cells in non-severe SARS-CoV-2 infection. One entry per CDR3 protein, called by TCRdb with MiXCR from the 5' RACE reads. The profile shows tens of thousands of distinct CDR3 sequences, approximately 4% of them singletons. Material: whole blood. The receptors here all came from an adult who was a healthcare worker with PCR-confirmed SARS-CoV-2 infection or an uninfected control (not recorded which).

This clonotype showed up many times. This chain links TRBV28 with TRBJ2-5; a weak D match, TRBD1 (6 bases). There are 15 residues in the CDR3. The ends were cut back, 5 bases at V and 2 bases at J, with 15 bases in the middle. Germline CDR1 and CDR2: MDHEN and SYDVKM. CDR3 protein: CASSVDRSGQETQYF. Here the CDR3 DNA reads TGTGCCAGCAGTGTCGACAGGTCAGGGCAAGAGACCCAGTACTTC.

This clonotype occurred many times. The chain has TRBV5-6 and TRBJ2-2; D unclear. Germline-derived CDR1 and CDR2 are SGHDT and YYEEEE. The V end lost 5 bases, the J end lost 0 bases, and 8 bases lay between the germline ends. The CDR3 has 14 amino acids. The CDR3 loop reads CASRSLANTGELFF. CDR3 bases: TGTGCCAGCAGGTCGCTAGCGAACACCGGGGAGCTGTTTTTT.

This clonotype appeared many times. The rearrangement links TRBV7-8 to TRBJ1-5; 7 nucleotides agree with TRBD1. The CDR3 totals 17 residues. Germline V gives CDR1 SGHVS, CDR2 FQNEAQ. The ends lost 2 bases at V and 0 bases at J; junction bases unmatched: 7. In DNA, the CDR3 is TGTGCCAGCAGCTTACAGGACAGGAGAGATAGCAATCAGCCCCAGCATTTT. It encodes CASSLQDRRDSNQPQHF.

This clonotype was observed at least ten times. V and J are TRBV11-2 and TRBJ2-7; 9 nucleotides agree with TRBD2. In germline, CDR1 is SGHAT, CDR2 FQNNGV. The V segment lost 5 bases and the J segment 0 bases; nucleotides outside the gene matches: 8. The CDR3 covers 16 residues. CDR3 protein: CASSRSGRMSSYEQYF. The CDR3 coding sequence is TGTGCCAGCAGCAGGAGCGGGAGGATGAGCTCCTACGAGCAGTACTTC.

Turning to this clonotype: A single base separates this from a much larger clone, so it may be a read error. The gene calls are TRBV19 and TRBJ2-1; 8 nucleotides agree with TRBD1. CDR1 LNHDA and CDR2 SQIVND come from the germline V gene (reference sequence). The CDR3 spans 14 residues. The trim removed 7 bases at V and 5 bases at J, leaving 7 bases unmatched. DNA of the CDR3: TGTGCCAGTAAAGAGACAGGGGTGGACAATGAGCAGTTCTTC. Amino acids: CASKETGVDNEQFF.

The table lists this clonotype with many counts. One junction end does not reproduce the germline sequence, and a read error may be involved. The chain joins TRBV11-2 to TRBJ2-1, with a tentative D call TRBD2 (5 bases). This CDR3 contains 12 residues. The germline V gene has CDR1 SGHAT and CDR2 FQNNGV. The CDR3 sequence is CASSLDRGLTSF. The CDR3, as DNA: TGTGCCAGCAGCTTAGATCGTGGACTCACCAGCTTC. The full variable domain, its missing parts supplied by reference TRBV11-2 and TRBJ2-1, is EAGVAQSPRYKIIEKRQSVAFWCNPISGHATLYWYQQILGQGPKLLIQFQNNGVVDDSQLPKDRFSAERLKGVDSTLKIQPAKLEDSAVYLCASSLDRGLTSFGPGTRLTVL.

This clonotype has ten or more counts. The rearrangement uses TRBV6-5 and TRBJ1-3; no definite D call. Trimming took off 0 bases at V and 0 bases at J, with 9 bases between the two ends. The CDR3 has 16 amino acids. Per germline, CDR1 MNHEY and CDR2 SVGAGI. DNA for the CDR3: TGTGCCAGCAGTTACTCGATATCTGTCTCTGGAAACACCATATATTTT. Translated: CASSYSISVSGNTIYF.

Notes on this clonotype: This could be a read error, since a much larger clone is one nucleotide away. The rearrangement links TRBV18 to TRBJ2-7; 8 bases align to TRBD2. The germline CDR1 and CDR2 sequences are KGHSH and LQKENI. The CDR3 spans 15 residues. Here the CDR3 reads CVSSPPTSGAYEQYF. As DNA, the CDR3 is TGTGTCAGCTCACCACCCACTAGCGGAGCCTACGAGCAGTACTTC.

In this sample, this clonotype turned up many times. At one of its ends the junction is not consistent with the germline gene, which may arise from a read error. This chain links TRBV12-3 or TRBV12-4 with TRBJ1-5; possibly TRBD1 for D (6 bases). CDR3 length: 14 residues. The CDR3 is CASASGGEYQRQHF. The CDR3 DNA reads TGTGCCAGCGCTAGCGGGGGCGAGTATCAGCGCCAGCATTTT.

This clonotype has ten or more counts. This sequence joins TRBV7-2 and TRBJ2-1; D possibly matches TRBD1 or TRBD2 (6 bases each). The V gene's germline CDR1 is SGHTA and CDR2 FQGNSA. The CDR3 has 16 residues. V was shortened by 5 bases and J by 2 bases, with 16 bases between the two germline ends. CDR3 loop: CASSRAGGRTYNEQFF. The CDR3 region has the DNA TGTGCCAGCAGCCGCGCCGGGGGCCGAACCTACAATGAGCAGTTCTTC.